Presented here are 9 T cell receptor beta chains from one specimen sequenced in a study of beta chain features in type 1 diabetes. Of the isolated RNA, all was reverse transcribed, and so the sequenced material was expressed TCRB transcripts. Measured with immunoSEQ multiplex PCR; TCRdb has only the in-frame clones, and not every one. The profile covers hundreds of thousands of clones, with roughly 16% appearing a single time and 0.023% taken by the ten largest. The specimen sequenced was naive CD4+ T cells from blood. These receptors were collected from a woman aged 18-30 years in good health.

This clone was detected a few times. The gene calls are TRBV7-2 and TRBJ2-7, with 7 positions matching TRBD2. This CDR3 region has 15 residues. Germline V lookup: CDR1 SGHTA, CDR2 FQGNSA. Trimming cost V 5 bases and J 1 base; bases outside gene matches: 8. This CDR3 reads CASSPPASGSYEQYF. The DNA of the CDR3 is TGTGCCAGCAGCCCCCCGGCTAGCGGTTCCTACGAGCAGTACTTC.

The chain couples TRBV28 to TRBJ2-1; 10 bases are a match to TRBD2. V shed 5 bases and J 8 bases; nucleotides not matched to a gene: 9. The CDR3 runs to 15 residues. The V gene's germline CDR1 is MDHEN and CDR2 SYDVKM. DNA for the CDR3: TGTGCCAGCAGTATAGCGGGAGGAGCTAGAGATGAGCAGTTCTTC. It encodes CASSIAGGARDEQFF.

The V gene is TRBV9, the J gene TRBJ2-5; no clear D gene. The V gene lost 3 bases and the J gene lost 3 bases, with 9 bases spanning the gap. The CDR3 consists of 13 residues. Germline CDR1 reads SGDLS; CDR2 reads YYNGEE. The CDR3 sequence is CASSARPKETQYF. CDR3 DNA: TGTGCCAGCAGCGCCCGACCAAAAGAGACCCAGTACTTC.

The chain carries TRBV19 and TRBJ2-5, with TRBD2 as a possible D gene (5 bases). CDR3 length: 17 residues. Trimming took 3 bases from V and 2 from J, leaving 19 bases between them. Germline V gene lookup returns CDR1 LNHDA and CDR2 SQIVND (reference sequence). The CDR3: CASSIRQSGSRQETQYF. The CDR3 coding sequence is TGTGCCAGTAGTATTCGGCAAAGCGGAAGCAGACAAGAGACCCAGTACTTC. Full variable domain (rest looked up from reference TRBV19 and TRBJ2-5): DGGITQSPKYLFRKEGQNVTLSCEQNLNHDAMYWYRQDPGQGLRLIYYSQIVNDFQKGDIAEGYSVSREKKESFPLTVTSAQKNPTAFYLCASSIRQSGSRQETQYFGPGTRLLVL.

The J gene is TRBJ2-3, the V gene TRBV28; 10 bases map to TRBD1. The trim removed 5 bases at V and 2 bases at J, leaving 1 base unmatched. CDR3 length: 14 amino acids. Per the germline V gene, CDR1 is MDHEN and CDR2 is SYDVKM. CDR3 nucleotide sequence: TGTGCCAGCAGTGGGACAGGGGTCACAGATACGCAGTATTTT. Translation: CASSGTGVTDTQYF.

The chain joins TRBV7-9 to TRBJ2-1; D is possibly TRBD2 (6 bases). CDR1 SEHNR and CDR2 FQNEAQ come from the germline V gene (reference sequence). V was trimmed by 1 base and J by 9 bases, leaving 13 bases between them. This CDR3 contains 14 residues. CDR3 nucleotide sequence: TGTGCCAGCAGCTTAGTGTACGGGGAGGTTGAGCAGTTCTTC. Its protein product is CASSLVYGEVEQFF. Based on the CDR3 plus reference TRBV7-9 and TRBJ2-1, the full variable domain is DTGVSQNPRHKITKRGQNVTFRCDPISEHNRLYWYRQTLGQGPEFLTYFQNEAQLEKSRLLSDRFSAERPKGSFSTLEIQRTEQGDSAMYLCASSLVYGEVEQFFGPGTRLTVL.

Only a few counts were recorded for this clone. The rearrangement uses TRBV11-2 and TRBJ2-1, with a possible D match to TRBD2 (5 bases). The CDR3 is 15 residues long. Trimming left V 2 bases short and J 9 bases short, with 17 bases between. Looked up from germline, CDR1 is SGHAT and CDR2 is FQNNGV. The CDR3 spells CASSLTVGVGAEQFF. In DNA form, the CDR3 reads TGTGCCAGCAGCTTAACCGTGGGAGTAGGCGCTGAGCAGTTCTTC.

V gene TRBV7-2 combines with J gene TRBJ2-2; the D is unclear. V shed 1 base and J shed 4 bases, with 10 bases lying between them. The CDR3 runs 15 residues. CDR1 is SGHTA, CDR2 FQGNSA, per germline. The CDR3, as DNA: TGTGCCAGCAGCTTAGTTTCCCCTCGCACCGGGGAGCTGTTTTTT. Amino acids: CASSLVSPRTGELFF.

The chain employs TRBV28 and TRBJ2-1; unclear D gene. The germline V and J ends were trimmed by 3 bases and 7 bases, with 10 bases remaining between them. This CDR3 region has 13 residues. Germline V CDR1 and CDR2: MDHEN, SYDVKM. CDR3 protein: CASSFASSNEQFF. Written as DNA, the CDR3 is TGTGCCAGCAGTTTTGCTAGTTCAAATGAGCAGTTCTTC.